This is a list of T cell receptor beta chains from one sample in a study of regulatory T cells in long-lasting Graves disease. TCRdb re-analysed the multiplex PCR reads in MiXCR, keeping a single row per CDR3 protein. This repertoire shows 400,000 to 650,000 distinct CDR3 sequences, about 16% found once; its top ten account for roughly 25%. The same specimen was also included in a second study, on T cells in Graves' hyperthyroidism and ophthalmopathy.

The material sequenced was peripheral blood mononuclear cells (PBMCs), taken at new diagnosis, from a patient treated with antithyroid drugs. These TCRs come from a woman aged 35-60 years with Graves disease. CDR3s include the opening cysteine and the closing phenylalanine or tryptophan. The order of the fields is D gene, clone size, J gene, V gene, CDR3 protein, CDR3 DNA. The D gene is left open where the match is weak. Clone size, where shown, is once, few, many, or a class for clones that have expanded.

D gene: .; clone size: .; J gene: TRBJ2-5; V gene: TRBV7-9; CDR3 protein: CASSAAEETQYF; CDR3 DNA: TGTGCCAGCAGCGCGGCCGAGGAGACCCAGTACTTC
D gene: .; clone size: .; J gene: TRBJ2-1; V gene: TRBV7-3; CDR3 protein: CASSLMSGSSYNEQFF; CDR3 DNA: TGTGCCAGCAGCCTTATGAGCGGAAGCTCCTACAATGAGCAGTTCTTC
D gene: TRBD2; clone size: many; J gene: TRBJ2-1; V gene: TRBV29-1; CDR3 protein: CSVDRGLGDEQFF; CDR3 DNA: TGCAGCGTTGATCGGGGACTAGGTGATGAGCAGTTCTTC
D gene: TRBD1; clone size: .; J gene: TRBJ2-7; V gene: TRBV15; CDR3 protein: CATSRDYPGQGYEQYF; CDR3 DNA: TGTGCCACCAGCAGAGATTATCCCGGACAGGGCTACGAGCAGTACTTC
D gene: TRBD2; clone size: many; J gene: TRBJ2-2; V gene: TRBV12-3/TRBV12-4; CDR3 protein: CASSPTSGVNTGELFF; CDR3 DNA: TGTGCCAGCAGTCCCACTAGCGGGGTTAACACCGGGGAGCTGTTTTTT
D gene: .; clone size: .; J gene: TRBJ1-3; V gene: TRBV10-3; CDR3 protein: CAITGHHSGNTIYF; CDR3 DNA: TGTGCCATCACGGGTCACCACTCTGGAAACACCATATATTTT
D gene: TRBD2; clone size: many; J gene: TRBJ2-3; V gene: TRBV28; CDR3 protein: CASSLGSGGSDTQYF; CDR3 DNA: TGTGCCAGCAGTTTGGGATCGGGGGGATCAGATACGCAGTATTTT
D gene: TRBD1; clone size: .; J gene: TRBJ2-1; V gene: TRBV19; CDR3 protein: CASTTLPLGQYEQFF; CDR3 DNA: TGTGCCAGTACCACGCTACCGTTGGGACAGTATGAGCAGTTCTTC
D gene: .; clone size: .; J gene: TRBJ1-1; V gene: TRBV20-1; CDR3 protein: CSAVEPLRYSEFTEAFF; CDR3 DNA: TGCAGTGCTGTCGAGCCCCTAAGATACTCTGAGTTCACTGAAGCTTTCTTT
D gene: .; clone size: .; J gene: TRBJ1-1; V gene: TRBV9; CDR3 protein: CASSTPPDGGGAFF; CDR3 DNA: TGTGCCAGCAGCACCCCCCCGGACGGGGGTGGAGCTTTCTTT
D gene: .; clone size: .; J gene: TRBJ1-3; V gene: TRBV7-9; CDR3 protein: CASSRGTSGNTIYF; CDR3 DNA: TGTGCCAGCAGCCGCGGGACATCCGGAAACACCATATATTTT
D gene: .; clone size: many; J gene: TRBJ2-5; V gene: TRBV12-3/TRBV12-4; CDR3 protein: CASSSLTVETQYF; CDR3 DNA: TGTGCCAGCAGTTCCCTTACCGTCGAGACCCAGTACTTC
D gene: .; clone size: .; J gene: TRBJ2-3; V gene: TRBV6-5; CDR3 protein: CASSYTGTTATDTQYF; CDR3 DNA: TGTGCCAGCAGTTATACAGGGACTACCGCCACAGATACGCAGTATTTT
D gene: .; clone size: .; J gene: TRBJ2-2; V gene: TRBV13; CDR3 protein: CASSPNKGELFF; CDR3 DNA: TGTGCCAGCAGCCCGAACAAAGGGGAGCTGTTTTTT
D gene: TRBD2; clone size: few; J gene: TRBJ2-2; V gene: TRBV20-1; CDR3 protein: CSARDGTSQVTGELFF; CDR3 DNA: TGCAGTGCTAGAGATGGGACTAGCCAGGTTACCGGGGAGCTGTTTTTT
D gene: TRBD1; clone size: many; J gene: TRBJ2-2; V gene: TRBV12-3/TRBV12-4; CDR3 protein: CASSSTGVGELFF; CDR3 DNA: TGTGCCAGCAGTTCGACAGGGGTCGGGGAGCTGTTTTTT
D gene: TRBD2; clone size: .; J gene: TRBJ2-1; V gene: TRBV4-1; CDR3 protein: CASSPAGTGGPNNEQFF; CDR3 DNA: TGCGCCAGCAGCCCGGCGGGGACGGGGGGGCCCAACAATGAGCAGTTCTTC
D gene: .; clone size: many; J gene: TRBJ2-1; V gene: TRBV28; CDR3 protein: CASSLRARGQFF; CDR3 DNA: TGTGCCAGCAGCCTCAGGGCCCGAGGGCAGTTCTTC
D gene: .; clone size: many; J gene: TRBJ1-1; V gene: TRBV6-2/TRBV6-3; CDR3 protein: CASTMGAGAEAFF; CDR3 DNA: TGTGCCAGCACTATGGGGGCCGGGGCGGAGGCTTTCTTT
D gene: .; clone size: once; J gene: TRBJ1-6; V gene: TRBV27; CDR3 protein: CASSLSGTPDYNSPLHF; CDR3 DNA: TGTGCCAGCAGTTTATCGGGGACTCCTGACTATAATTCACCCCTCCACTTT
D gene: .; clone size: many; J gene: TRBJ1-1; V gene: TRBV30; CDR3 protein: CAWSVGAGDTEAFF; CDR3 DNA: TGTGCCTGGAGTGTAGGGGCAGGGGACACTGAAGCTTTCTTT
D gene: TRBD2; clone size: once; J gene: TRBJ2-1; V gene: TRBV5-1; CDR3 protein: CASSPGTSLSYNEQFF; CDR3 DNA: TGCGCCAGCAGCCCCGGGACTAGTCTTTCTTACAATGAGCAGTTCTTC
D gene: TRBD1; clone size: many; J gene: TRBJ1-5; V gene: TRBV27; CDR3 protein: CASRDRGRGNQPQHF; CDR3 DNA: TGTGCCAGCAGGGACAGGGGGCGAGGCAATCAGCCCCAGCATTTT
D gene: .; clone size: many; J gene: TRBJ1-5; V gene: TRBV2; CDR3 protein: CASSEIGGNQPQHF; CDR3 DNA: TGTGCCAGCAGTGAAATTGGGGGCAATCAGCCCCAGCATTTT
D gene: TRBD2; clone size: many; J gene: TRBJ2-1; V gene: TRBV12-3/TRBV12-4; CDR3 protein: CAVSGGDNEQFF; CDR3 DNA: TGTGCCGTCAGCGGGGGGGACAATGAGCAGTTCTTC
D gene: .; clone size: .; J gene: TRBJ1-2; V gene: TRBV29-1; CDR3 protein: CSVLNPTGADTF; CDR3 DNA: TGCAGCGTCCTCAACCCGACAGGCGCCGACACCTTC
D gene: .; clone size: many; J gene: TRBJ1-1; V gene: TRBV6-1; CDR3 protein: CASSPRGGVGSDTEAFF; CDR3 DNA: TGTGCCAGCAGCCCCCGCGGGGGGGTGGGCTCGGACACTGAAGCTTTCTTT
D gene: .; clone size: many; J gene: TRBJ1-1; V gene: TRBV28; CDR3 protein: CASSLYVTEAFF; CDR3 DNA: TGTGCCAGCAGTTTGTATGTGACTGAAGCTTTCTTT
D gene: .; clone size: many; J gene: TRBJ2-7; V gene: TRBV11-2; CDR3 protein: CASSLDQDWVRDEQYF; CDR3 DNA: TGTGCCAGCAGCTTAGATCAGGATTGGGTTCGCGACGAGCAGTACTTC
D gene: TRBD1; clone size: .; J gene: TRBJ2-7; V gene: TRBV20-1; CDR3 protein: CSASRQGSYEQYF; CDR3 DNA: TGCAGTGCCTCAAGACAGGGTTCTTACGAGCAGTACTTC
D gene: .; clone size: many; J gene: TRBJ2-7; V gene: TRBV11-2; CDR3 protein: CASSFPGISYEQYF; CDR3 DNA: TGTGCCAGCAGCTTCCCGGGAATCTCCTACGAGCAGTACTTC
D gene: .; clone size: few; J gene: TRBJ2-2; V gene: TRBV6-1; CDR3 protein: CASSETGVLNTGELFF; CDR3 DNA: TGTGCCAGCAGCGAGACGGGAGTACTAAACACCGGGGAGCTGTTTTTT
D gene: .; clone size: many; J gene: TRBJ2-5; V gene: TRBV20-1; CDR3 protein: CSARRDFQETQYF; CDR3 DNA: TGCAGTGCTAGGCGTGACTTCCAAGAGACCCAGTACTTC
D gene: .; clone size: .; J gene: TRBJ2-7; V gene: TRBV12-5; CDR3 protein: CASGLGPRDPSSYEQYF; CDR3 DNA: TGTGCTAGTGGTTTGGGCCCCAGGGACCCGAGCTCCTACGAGCAGTACTTC
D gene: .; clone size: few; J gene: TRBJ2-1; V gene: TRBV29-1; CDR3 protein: CSVDLLNYNEQFF; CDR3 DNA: TGCAGCGTTGATCTACTTAACTACAATGAGCAGTTCTTC
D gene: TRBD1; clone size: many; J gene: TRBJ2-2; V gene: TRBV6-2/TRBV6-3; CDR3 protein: CASRGTGGPLAGELFF; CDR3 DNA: TGTGCCAGCAGGGGAACAGGGGGCCCGCTCGCCGGGGAGCTGTTTTTT
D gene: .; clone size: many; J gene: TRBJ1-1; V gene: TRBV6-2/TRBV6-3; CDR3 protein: CASALNLNTEAFF; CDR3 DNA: TGTGCCAGCGCCTTAAACCTGAACACTGAAGCTTTCTTT
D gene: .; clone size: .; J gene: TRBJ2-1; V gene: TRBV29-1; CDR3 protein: CSVETGAGFNEQFF; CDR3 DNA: TGCAGCGTTGAAACCGGAGCAGGGTTTAATGAGCAGTTCTTC
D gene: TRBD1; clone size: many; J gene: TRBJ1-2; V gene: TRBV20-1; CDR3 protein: CSAGGQEQGPRGYTF; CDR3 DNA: TGCAGTGCTGGAGGGCAGGAACAGGGGCCACGAGGCTACACCTTC
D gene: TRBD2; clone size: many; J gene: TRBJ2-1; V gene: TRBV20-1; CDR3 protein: CSASGLAGYNEQFF; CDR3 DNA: TGCAGTGCTAGCGGGCTAGCGGGGTACAATGAGCAGTTCTTC
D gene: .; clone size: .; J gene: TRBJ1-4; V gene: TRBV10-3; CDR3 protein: CAISESAATGGEKLFF; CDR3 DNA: TGTGCCATCAGTGAGTCCGCAGCGACGGGGGGTGAAAAACTGTTTTTT
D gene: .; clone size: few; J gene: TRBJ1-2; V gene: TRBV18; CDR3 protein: CASSPPNRANYGYTF; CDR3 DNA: TGTGCCAGCTCACCACCTAACAGGGCTAACTATGGCTACACCTTC
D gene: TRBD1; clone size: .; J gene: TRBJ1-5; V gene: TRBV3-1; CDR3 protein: CASSHRGAANQSQHF; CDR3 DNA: TGTGCCAGCAGTCACAGGGGAGCGGCCAATCAGTCCCAGCATTTT
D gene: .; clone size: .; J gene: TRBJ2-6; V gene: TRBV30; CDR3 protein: CAWSNGRAGANVLTF; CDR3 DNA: TGTGCCTGGAGTAACGGGCGAGCGGGGGCCAACGTCCTGACTTTC